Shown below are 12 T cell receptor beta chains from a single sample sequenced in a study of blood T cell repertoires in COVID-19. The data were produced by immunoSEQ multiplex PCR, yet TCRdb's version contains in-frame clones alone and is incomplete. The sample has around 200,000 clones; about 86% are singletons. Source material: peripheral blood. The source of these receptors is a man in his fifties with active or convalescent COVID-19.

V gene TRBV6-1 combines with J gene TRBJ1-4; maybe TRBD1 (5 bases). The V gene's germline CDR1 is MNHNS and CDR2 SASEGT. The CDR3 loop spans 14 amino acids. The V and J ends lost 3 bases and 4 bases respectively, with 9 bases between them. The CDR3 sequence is CASSERRGNEKLFF. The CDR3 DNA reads TGTGCCAGCAGTGAGAGGAGGGGTAATGAAAAACTGTTTTTT.

CDR3 sequence (DNA): TGTGCCTGGAGTGTAGAGGTAGATACGCAGTATTTT. Translated, it gives CAWSVEVDTQYF. The chain uses TRBV30 and TRBJ2-3; unclear D gene. V lost 0 bases to trimming and J lost 5 bases, with 6 bases between them. The CDR3 is made up of 12 amino acids. Per the germline V gene, CDR1 is GTSNPN and CDR2 is SVGIG (reference sequence).

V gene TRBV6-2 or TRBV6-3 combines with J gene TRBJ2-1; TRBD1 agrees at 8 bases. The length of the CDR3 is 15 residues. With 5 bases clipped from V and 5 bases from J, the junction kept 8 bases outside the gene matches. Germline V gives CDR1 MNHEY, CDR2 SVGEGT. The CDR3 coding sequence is TGTGCCAGCAGTGTCCAGGGGGCGAAGGACAATGAGCAGTTCTTC. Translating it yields CASSVQGAKDNEQFF.

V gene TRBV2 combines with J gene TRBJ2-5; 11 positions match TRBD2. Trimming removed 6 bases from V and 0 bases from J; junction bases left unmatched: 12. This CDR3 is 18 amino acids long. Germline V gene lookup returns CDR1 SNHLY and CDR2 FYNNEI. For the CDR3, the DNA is TGTGCCAGCAGACGCGGGACTAGCGGACATGCTTACCAAGAGACCCAGTACTTC. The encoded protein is CASRRGTSGHAYQETQYF.

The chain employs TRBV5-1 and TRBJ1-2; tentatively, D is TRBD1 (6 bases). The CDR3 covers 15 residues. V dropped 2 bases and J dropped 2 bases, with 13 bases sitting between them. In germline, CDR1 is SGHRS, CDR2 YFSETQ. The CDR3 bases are TGCGCCAGCAGCTTACGGCAGGGGAGAAACTATGGCTACACCTTC. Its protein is CASSLRQGRNYGYTF.

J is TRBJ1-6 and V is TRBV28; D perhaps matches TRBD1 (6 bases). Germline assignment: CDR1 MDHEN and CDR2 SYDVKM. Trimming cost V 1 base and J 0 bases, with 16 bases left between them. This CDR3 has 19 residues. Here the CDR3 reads CASSLLYRVGGSYNSPLHF. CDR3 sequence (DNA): TGTGCCAGCAGTTTATTATATCGGGTAGGGGGCTCCTATAATTCACCCCTCCACTTT.

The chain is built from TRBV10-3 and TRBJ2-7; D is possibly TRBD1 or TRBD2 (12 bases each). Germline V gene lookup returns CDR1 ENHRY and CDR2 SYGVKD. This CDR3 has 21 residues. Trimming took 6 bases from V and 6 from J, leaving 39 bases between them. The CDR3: CAIRGAPGQGATSGSPTEQYF. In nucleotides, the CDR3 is TGTGCCATCAGGGGCGCGCCGGGACAGGGGGCGACTAGCGGGAGCCCTACCGAGCAGTACTTC.

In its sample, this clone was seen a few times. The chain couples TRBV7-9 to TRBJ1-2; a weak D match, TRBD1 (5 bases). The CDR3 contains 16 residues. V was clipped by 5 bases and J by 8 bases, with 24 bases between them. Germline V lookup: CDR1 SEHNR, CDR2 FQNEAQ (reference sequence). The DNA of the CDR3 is TGTGCCAGCAGCCGTACGGCGGGATTGACAGTTGACGGCTACACCTTC. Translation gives CASSRTAGLTVDGYTF.

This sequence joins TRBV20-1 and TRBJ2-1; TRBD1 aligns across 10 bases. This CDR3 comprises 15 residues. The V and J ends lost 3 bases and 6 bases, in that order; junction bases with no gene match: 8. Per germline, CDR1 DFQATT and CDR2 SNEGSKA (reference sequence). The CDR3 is CSASQTGTGANEQFF. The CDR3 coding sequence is TGCAGTGCTAGTCAAACCGGGACAGGGGCCAATGAGCAGTTCTTC.

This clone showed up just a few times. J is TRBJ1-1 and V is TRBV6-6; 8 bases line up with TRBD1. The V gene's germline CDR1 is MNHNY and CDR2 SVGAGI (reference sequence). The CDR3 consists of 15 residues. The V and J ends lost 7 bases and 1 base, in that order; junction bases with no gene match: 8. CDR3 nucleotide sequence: TGTGCCAGCACCCCCGGTGGACAGGGGAACACTGAAGCTTTCTTT. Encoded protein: CASTPGGQGNTEAFF.

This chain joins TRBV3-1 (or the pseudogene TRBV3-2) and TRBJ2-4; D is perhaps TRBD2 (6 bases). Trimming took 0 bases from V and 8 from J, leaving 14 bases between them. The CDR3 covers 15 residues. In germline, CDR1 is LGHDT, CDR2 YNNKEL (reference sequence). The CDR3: CASSQEGGLSDIQYF. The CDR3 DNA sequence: TGTGCCAGCAGCCAAGAGGGAGGCCTGTCGGACATTCAGTACTTC.

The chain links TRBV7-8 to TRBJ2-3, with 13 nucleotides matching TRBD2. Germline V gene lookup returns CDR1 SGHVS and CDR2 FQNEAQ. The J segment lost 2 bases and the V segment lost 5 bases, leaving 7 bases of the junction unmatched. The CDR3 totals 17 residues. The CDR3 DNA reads TGTGCCAGCAGCCCCGGACTAGCGGGGGCAAACACAGATACGCAGTATTTT. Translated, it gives CASSPGLAGANTDTQYF.